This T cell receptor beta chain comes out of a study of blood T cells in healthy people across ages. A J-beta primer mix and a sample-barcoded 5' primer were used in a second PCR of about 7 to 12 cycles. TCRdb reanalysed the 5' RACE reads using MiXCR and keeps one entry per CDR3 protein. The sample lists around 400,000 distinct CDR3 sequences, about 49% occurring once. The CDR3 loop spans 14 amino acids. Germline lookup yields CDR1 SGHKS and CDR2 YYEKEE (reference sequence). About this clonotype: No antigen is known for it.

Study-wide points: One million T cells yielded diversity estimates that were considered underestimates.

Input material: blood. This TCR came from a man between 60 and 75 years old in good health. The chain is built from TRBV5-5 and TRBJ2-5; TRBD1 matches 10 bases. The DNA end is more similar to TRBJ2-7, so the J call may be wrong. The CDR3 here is CASSPGQGLYEQYF. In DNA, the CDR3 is TGTGCCAGCAGCCCGGGACAGGGGTTGTACGAGCAGTACTTC.